Reported below is one T cell receptor (beta chain). What it binds is not known. For the second PCR, which ran for about 7 to 11 cycles, a sample-barcoded 5' primer and a J-beta primer mix were used. A tag from a template-switch adaptor with 12 random nucleotides marked each cDNA molecule. TCRdb independently ran MiXCR on the 5' RACE reads; one entry per CDR3 protein. This table has about 720,000 distinct CDR3 sequences, about a fifth appearing once. The source of the sample is a study of blood T cells in healthy people across ages. Study findings and constraints: Greater diversity and more naive CD4+ cells were seen in long-lived donors than in aged donors. Nothing was known about donor CMV status, and this possibly confounded expanded clonotype changes. TCR beta diversity per million T cells fell roughly linearly with age.

Trimming stripped 3 bases from V and 2 bases from J, with 7 bases between. Looked up from germline, CDR1 is DFQATT and CDR2 is SNEGSKA (reference sequence). This CDR3 has 12 residues. The source is a man in his 70s in good health. This chain joins TRBV20-1 and TRBJ1-1; the D is unclear. The sequenced material came from blood. CDR3 in DNA: TGCAGTGCTAGCACTTTAAACACTGAAGCTTTCTTT. It encodes CSASTLNTEAFF.